The 32 T cell receptor beta chains below all came from one sample that was sequenced in a study of blood T cell repertoires in COVID-19. TCRdb keeps only in-frame clones here, not all; method: immunoSEQ multiplex PCR. The sample lists around 140,000 clones, approximately 88% occurring once. The sequencing sample was made of peripheral blood. The receptors shown here come from a man between 65 and 85 years old with active COVID-19.

This chain joins TRBV3-1 (or the pseudogene TRBV3-2) and TRBJ1-6; possibly TRBD1 for D (6 bases). The CDR3 is 17 amino acids. Germline assignment: CDR1 LGHDT and CDR2 YNNKEL (reference sequence). V was trimmed by 0 bases and J by 4 bases, leaving 13 bases between them. CDR3 nucleotide sequence: TGTGCCAGCAGCCAAGAAGTAGGGGGGGGGTATAATTCACCCCTCCACTTT. Its protein product is CASSQEVGGGYNSPLHF.

The chain links TRBV28 to TRBJ2-4, with D possibly TRBD1 on 6 matching bases. Germline-derived CDR1 and CDR2 are MDHEN and SYDVKM. V was clipped by 1 base and J by 0 bases, with 19 bases between them. This CDR3 comprises 19 residues. CDR3 sequence reads: CASSLFRDTETIAKNIQYF. The DNA for the CDR3 is TGTGCCAGCAGTTTATTCCGGGACACAGAGACGATAGCCAAAAACATTCAGTACTTC.

The rearrangement uses TRBV28 and TRBJ1-5; possibly TRBD1 for D (6 bases). The CDR3 spans 14 residues. The V gene's germline CDR1 is MDHEN and CDR2 SYDVKM. V lost 6 bases to trimming and J lost 3 bases, with 12 bases between them. The CDR3 nucleotides read TGTGCCAGCAGGCCCGGACAGATCAATCAGCCCCAGCATTTT. This sequence encodes CASRPGQINQPQHF. Using reference TRBV28 and TRBJ1-5 for the parts outside the CDR3, the full variable domain is DVKVTQSSRYLVKRTGEKVFLECVQDMDHENMFWYRQDPGLGLRLIYFSYDVKMKEKGDIPEGYSVSREKKERFSLILESASTNQTSMYLCASRPGQINQPQHFGDGTRLSIL.

The gene calls are TRBV11-2 and TRBJ2-1; 10 nucleotides agree with TRBD2. The V gene's germline CDR1 is SGHAT and CDR2 FQNNGV. The CDR3 sequence is 15 residues long. The ends lost 3 bases at V and 1 base at J; junction bases unmatched: 0. CDR3 DNA sequence: TGTGCCAGCAGCTTGACTAGCGGGTCCTACAATGAGCAGTTCTTC. Its protein is CASSLTSGSYNEQFF.

The chain joins TRBV9 to TRBJ2-3; TRBD1 aligns across 10 bases. Per the germline V gene, CDR1 is SGDLS and CDR2 is YYNGEE. Trimming removed 3 bases from V and 6 bases from J; junction bases left unmatched: 7. The CDR3 is 15 residues long. Written as DNA, the CDR3 is TGTGCCAGCAGCGCAGGGACAGGGGCCATGGATACGCAGTATTTT. Protein product: CASSAGTGAMDTQYF.

J is TRBJ2-7 and V is TRBV2, with D possibly matching TRBD1 (5 bases). The ends were cut back, 4 bases at V and 4 bases at J, with 11 bases in the middle. Germline V lookup: CDR1 SNHLY, CDR2 FYNNEI. This CDR3 comprises 13 residues. The CDR3 nucleotides are TGTGCCAGCAGTGTGGCAGGGATGTACGAGCAGTACTTC. It specifies CASSVAGMYEQYF.

The chain uses TRBV6-2 or TRBV6-3 and TRBJ2-7, with 8 bases identical to TRBD2. This CDR3 is 15 amino acids long. V lost 0 bases, J lost 6 bases, and 7 bases stayed unmatched. CDR1 is MNHEY and CDR2 is SVGEGT in the germline V gene. The CDR3 loop is CASSYSPAGVGEQYF. DNA for the CDR3: TGTGCCAGCAGTTACTCTCCAGCGGGAGTCGGCGAGCAGTACTTC.

The rearrangement uses TRBV7-2 and TRBJ2-7, with D possibly TRBD1 on 5 matching bases. Trimming took 4 bases from V and 5 from J, leaving 12 bases between them. Germline CDR1 SGHTA, CDR2 FQGNSA. The CDR3 sequence is 13 residues long. CDR3 nucleotide sequence: TGTGCCAGCAGCTCAGACAGCACCCACGAGCAGTACTTC. Translating gives CASSSDSTHEQYF. The whole variable domain, remainder taken from reference TRBV7-2 and TRBJ2-7, is GAGVSQSPSNKVTEKGKDVELRCDPISGHTALYWYRQSLGQGLEFLIYFQGNSAPDKSGLPSDRFSAERTGGSVSTLTIQRTQQEDSAVYLCASSSDSTHEQYFGPGTRLTVT.

The chain uses TRBV5-1 and TRBJ1-4; 9 bases agree with TRBD1. Trimming took 4 bases from V and 7 from J; bases not matched to a gene: 5. Germline assignment: CDR1 SGHRS and CDR2 YFSETQ. This CDR3 has 14 amino acids. DNA for the CDR3: TGCGCCAGCAGCGCCGGGACAGGGCGTGAAAAACTGTTTTTT. This encodes CASSAGTGREKLFF.

V and J are TRBV10-3 and TRBJ2-2, with a possible D match to TRBD2 (5 bases). V gave up 9 bases and J gave up 0 bases, with 14 bases separating them. The CDR3 loop spans 15 amino acids. CDR1 ENHRY and CDR2 SYGVKD come from the germline V gene. The CDR3 spells CAIRPEGANTGELFF. The CDR3 nucleotides read TGTGCCATACGCCCTGAGGGAGCGAACACCGGGGAGCTGTTTTTT.

V usage is TRBV28 and J usage is TRBJ1-2; D gene uncertain. CDR3 length: 13 residues. Germline V gene sequence: CDR1 MDHEN, CDR2 SYDVKM. Trimming took off 3 bases at V and 0 bases at J, with 5 bases between the two ends. DNA of the CDR3: TGTGCCAGCAGTTTCAGTGCTAACTATGGCTACACCTTC. Encoded protein: CASSFSANYGYTF.

V and J are TRBV30 and TRBJ2-4; 9 bases agree with TRBD2. Per germline, CDR1 GTSNPN and CDR2 SVGIG (reference sequence). CDR3 length: 17 residues. V trimming: 0 bases; J trimming: 6 bases; junction bases outside the gene matches: 12. This chain's CDR3 is CAWSVGGAGGPVNIQYF. The CDR3 nucleotides read TGTGCCTGGAGTGTTGGAGGCGCGGGAGGGCCGGTAAACATTCAGTACTTC. Together with reference TRBV30 and TRBJ2-4, the CDR3 gives the full variable domain: SQTIHQWPATLVQPVGSPLSLECTVEGTSNPNLYWYRQAAGRGLQLLFYSVGIGQISSEVPQNLSASRPQDRQFILSSKKLLLSDSGFYLCAWSVGGAGGPVNIQYFGAGTRLSVL.

The chain joins TRBV28 to TRBJ1-2, with D possibly matching TRBD1 (5 bases). This CDR3 has 14 amino acids. In germline, CDR1 is MDHEN, CDR2 SYDVKM. Trimming shortened V by 5 bases and J by 4 bases, and 14 bases separated the two germline ends. CDR3 region: CASSPIIQVYGYTF. The CDR3 DNA follows: TGTGCCAGCAGTCCCATTATACAGGTCTATGGCTACACCTTC.

CDR3 amino acids: CASSQLTSGRAYEQFF. The CDR3 DNA follows: TGTGCCAGCAGCCAATTGACTAGCGGGAGGGCCTATGAGCAGTTCTTC. The chain couples TRBV7-2 to TRBJ2-1; 14 bases fit TRBD2. This CDR3 contains 16 residues. Per germline, CDR1 SGHTA and CDR2 FQGNSA. Trimming took 5 bases from V and 8 from J; bases not matched to a gene: 8.

The V call is TRBV10-3, the J call TRBJ1-1; possibly TRBD1 for D (6 bases). CDR1 and CDR2 (germline): ENHRY, SYGVKD. V shed 0 bases and J shed 1 base, with 15 bases lying between them. This CDR3 contains 17 residues. CDR3: CAISESPGGHSNTEAFF. The DNA for the CDR3 is TGTGCCATCAGTGAGTCCCCGGGGGGCCATTCGAACACTGAAGCTTTCTTT.

The rearrangement uses TRBV29-1 and TRBJ1-2; D gene unclear. Deletions cut 5 bases from V and 5 bases from J, with 12 bases between. In germline, CDR1 is SQVTM, CDR2 ANQGSEA. CDR3 length equals 12 residues. DNA of the CDR3: TGCAGCGTTTTATCGAGGGCTTATGGCTACACCTTC. This translates into CSVLSRAYGYTF.

This clone was seen a few times. V is TRBV2 and J is TRBJ1-5; 9 positions match TRBD1. The CDR3 extends over 15 amino acids. CDR1 is SNHLY and CDR2 is FYNNEI in the germline V gene. The J segment lost 6 bases and the V segment lost 4 bases, leaving 7 bases of the junction unmatched. The chain's CDR3 is CASSAGQGIRQPQHF. The DNA for the CDR3 is TGTGCCAGCAGTGCAGGACAGGGGATTCGTCAGCCCCAGCATTTT.

CDR3 amino acids: CASGDRRFDEQFF. The CDR3 DNA sequence: TGCGCCAGCGGGGACAGAAGGTTTGATGAGCAGTTCTTC. The chain recombines TRBV5-1 with TRBJ2-1, with 7 bases identical to TRBD1. V shed 7 bases, J shed 8 bases, and the junction held 9 bases outside the gene matches. This CDR3 is built from 13 residues. The germline V gene encodes CDR1 SGHRS and CDR2 YFSETQ.

The chain joins TRBV6-5 to TRBJ2-5; TRBD2 matches at 8 bases. TRBJ2-7 explains the end of the DNA better; the J call may be wrong. This CDR3 is built from 14 residues. Germline lookup yields CDR1 MNHEY and CDR2 SVGAGI. The CDR3 loop is CASAGGLYSYEQYF. The CDR3 DNA reads TGTGCCAGCGCGGGGGGACTATACTCCTACGAGCAGTACTTC.

V usage is TRBV4-2 and J usage is TRBJ2-5; 8 bases line up with TRBD1. The CDR3 has 15 amino acids. V lost 1 base to trimming and J lost 5 bases; unmatched junction nucleotides: 6. Germline V lookup: CDR1 LGHNA, CDR2 YNFKEQ. The CDR3 DNA reads TGTGCCAGCAGCCAAGGGACAGGGCCGGGGGAGACCCAGTACTTC. Protein: CASSQGTGPGETQYF.

This clone was seen a single time. The chain has TRBV12-3 or TRBV12-4 and TRBJ1-1, with D uncertain. The CDR3 spans 11 residues. Trimming removed 3 bases at V and 10 bases at J, with 9 bases between. The CDR3: CASSFVRVAFF. CDR3 nucleotides: TGTGCCAGCAGTTTCGTGAGGGTAGCTTTCTTT.

This chain links TRBV3-1 (or the pseudogene TRBV3-2) with TRBJ2-1, with 11 bases aligning to TRBD2. Germline loops: CDR1 LGHDT, CDR2 YNNKEL (reference sequence). The CDR3 loop spans 17 amino acids. V dropped 0 bases and J dropped 8; count of bases not matched to a gene: 9. The CDR3 DNA sequence: TGTGCCAGCAGCCAAGAACTAGCGGGAGCCTATGGGGATGAGCAGTTCTTC. Its protein is CASSQELAGAYGDEQFF.

This chain uses TRBV6-5 with TRBJ2-2; TRBD2 aligns across 9 bases. CDR1 MNHEY and CDR2 SVGAGI come from the germline V gene. The CDR3 contains 15 residues. J gave up 3 bases and V 8 bases, and 7 bases lay outside the gene matches. The DNA for the CDR3 is TGTGCCAGCCGGTTAGCGGGAGCGTACACCGGGGAGCTGTTTTTT. The encoded protein is CASRLAGAYTGELFF.

The rearrangement joins TRBV6-5 to TRBJ2-6; D is unclear. Germline CDR1 MNHEY, CDR2 SVGAGI. This CDR3 has 15 residues. V gave up 4 bases and J gave up 0 bases, with 7 bases separating them. For the CDR3, the DNA is TGTGCCAGCAGTTCCACCTACTCTGGGGCCAACGTCCTGACTTTC. Protein sequence: CASSSTYSGANVLTF.

This chain joins TRBV5-6 and TRBJ2-2; 8 nucleotides match TRBD1. The V gene end was trimmed by 4 bases and the J gene end by 1 base; junction bases not matched to a gene: 6. The CDR3 spans 16 residues. Germline values: CDR1 SGHDT, CDR2 YYEEEE. CDR3 DNA sequence: TGTGCCAGCAGCCTACTACAGGGGGGGAACACCGGGGAGCTGTTTTTT. Protein sequence: CASSLLQGGNTGELFF.

The J gene is TRBJ2-1, the V gene TRBV9; 11 nucleotides agree with TRBD2. This CDR3 spans 16 amino acids. CDR1 and CDR2 (germline): SGDLS, YYNGEE. Losses at the gene ends were 4 bases for V and 7 bases for J; bases not matched to a gene: 10. Here the CDR3 DNA reads TGTGCCAGCAGCCTGACGACTAGCGGGGTTGCGAATGAGCAGTTCTTC. Residues: CASSLTTSGVANEQFF.

The chain joins TRBV19 to TRBJ1-4; D perhaps matches TRBD1 (5 bases). V lost 3 bases, J lost 0 bases, and 8 bases lay in between. This CDR3 region has 15 residues. CDR1 and CDR2 from the germline V gene are LNHDA and SQIVND (reference sequence). CDR3 sequence reads: CASSIGAATNEKLFF. The CDR3 nucleotides read TGTGCCAGTAGTATTGGGGCAGCAACTAATGAAAAACTGTTTTTT.

The chain has TRBV5-8 and TRBJ2-5; 10 bases line up with TRBD1. With 4 bases clipped from V and 1 base from J, the junction kept 4 bases outside the gene matches. The germline V gene has CDR1 SGHTS and CDR2 YDEGEE. This CDR3 has 15 amino acids. The CDR3 reads CASSGGQGTQETQYF. CDR3 bases: TGTGCCAGCAGCGGGGGACAGGGGACCCAAGAGACCCAGTACTTC.

V usage is TRBV19 and J usage is TRBJ1-1; D not certain. Germline CDR1 reads LNHDA; CDR2 reads SQIVND (reference sequence). This CDR3 spans 14 amino acids. Trimming removed 6 bases from V and 1 base from J, with 12 bases in between. CDR3 sequence: CASRVRGSNTEAFF. For the CDR3, the DNA is TGTGCCAGTAGGGTCCGGGGTTCGAACACTGAAGCTTTCTTT.

The rearrangement links TRBV5-1 to TRBJ2-7; 8 nucleotides align to TRBD2. The CDR3 sequence is 15 residues long. Germline CDR1 SGHRS, CDR2 YFSETQ. The V segment lost 7 bases and the J segment 0 bases; nucleotides outside the gene matches: 9. CDR3 protein: CASRAASGSSYEQYF. CDR3 in DNA: TGCGCCAGCCGCGCGGCTAGCGGGTCCTCCTACGAGCAGTACTTC.

The rearrangement links TRBV10-3 to TRBJ1-5; no clear D. The CDR3 totals 13 residues. Per the germline V gene, CDR1 is ENHRY and CDR2 is SYGVKD. V was clipped by 8 bases and J by 1 base, with 9 bases between them. As DNA, the CDR3 is TGTGCCATCTCGGGGAAGAGCAATCAGCCCCAGCATTTT. It translates to CAISGKSNQPQHF.

CDR3 bases: TGTGCCAGCAGCTTCGCGGGACTAGTTAATGAGCAGTTCTTC. It is translated as CASSFAGLVNEQFF. The genes are TRBV7-2 and TRBJ2-1; 8 bases are shared with TRBD2. The trim removed 3 bases at V and 7 bases at J, leaving 5 bases unmatched. CDR1 and CDR2 (germline): SGHTA, FQGNSA. This CDR3 has 14 amino acids.